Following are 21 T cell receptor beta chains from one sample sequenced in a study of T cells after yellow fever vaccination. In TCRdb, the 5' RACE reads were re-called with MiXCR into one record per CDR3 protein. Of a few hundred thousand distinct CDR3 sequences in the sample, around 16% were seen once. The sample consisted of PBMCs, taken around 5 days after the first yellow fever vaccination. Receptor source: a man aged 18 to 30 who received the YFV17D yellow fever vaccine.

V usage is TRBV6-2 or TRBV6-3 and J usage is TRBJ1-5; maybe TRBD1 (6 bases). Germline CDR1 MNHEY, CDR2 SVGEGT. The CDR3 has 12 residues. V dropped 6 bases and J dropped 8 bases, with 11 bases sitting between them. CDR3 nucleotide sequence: TGTGCCAGCAGAAGGGGGGATGAGCCCCAGCATTTT. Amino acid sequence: CASRRGDEPQHF.

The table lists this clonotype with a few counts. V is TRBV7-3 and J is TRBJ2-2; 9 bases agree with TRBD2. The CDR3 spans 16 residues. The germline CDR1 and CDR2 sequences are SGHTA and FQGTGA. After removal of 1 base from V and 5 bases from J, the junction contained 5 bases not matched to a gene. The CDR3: CASSLNGGGATGELFF. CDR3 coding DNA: TGTGCCAGCAGCTTAAACGGCGGGGGGGCAACCGGGGAGCTGTTTTTT. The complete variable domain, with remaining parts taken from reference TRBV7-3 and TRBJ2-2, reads GAGVSQTPSNKVTEKGKYVELRCDPISGHTALYWYRQSLGQGPEFLIYFQGTGAADDSGLPNDRFFAVRPEGSVSTLKIQRTERGDSAVYLCASSLNGGGATGELFFGEGSRLTVL.

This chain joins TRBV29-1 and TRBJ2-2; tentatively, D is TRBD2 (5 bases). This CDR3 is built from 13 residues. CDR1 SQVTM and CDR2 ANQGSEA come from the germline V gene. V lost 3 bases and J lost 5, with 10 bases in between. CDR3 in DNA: TGCAGCGTTGAGGCCCCGGGGACCGGGGAGCTGTTTTTT. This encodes CSVEAPGTGELFF.

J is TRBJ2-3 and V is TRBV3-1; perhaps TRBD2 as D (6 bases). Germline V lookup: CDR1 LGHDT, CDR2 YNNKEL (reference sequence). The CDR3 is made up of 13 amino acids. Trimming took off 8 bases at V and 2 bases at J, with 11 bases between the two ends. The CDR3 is CASWDWNTDTQYF. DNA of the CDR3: TGTGCCAGCTGGGACTGGAACACAGATACGCAGTATTTT.

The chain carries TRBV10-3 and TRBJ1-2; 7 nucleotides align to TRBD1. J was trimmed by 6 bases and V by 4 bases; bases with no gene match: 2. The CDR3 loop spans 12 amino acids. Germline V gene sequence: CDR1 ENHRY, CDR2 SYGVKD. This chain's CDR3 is CAISGDRNGYTF. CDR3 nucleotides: TGTGCCATCAGTGGGGACAGAAATGGCTACACCTTC.

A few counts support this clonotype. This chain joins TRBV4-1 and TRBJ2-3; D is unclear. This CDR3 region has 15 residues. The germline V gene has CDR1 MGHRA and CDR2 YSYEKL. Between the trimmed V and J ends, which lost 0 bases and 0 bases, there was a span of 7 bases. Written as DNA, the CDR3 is TGCGCCAGCAGCCAAGAGTTCGGTAGCACAGATACGCAGTATTTT. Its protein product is CASSQEFGSTDTQYF.

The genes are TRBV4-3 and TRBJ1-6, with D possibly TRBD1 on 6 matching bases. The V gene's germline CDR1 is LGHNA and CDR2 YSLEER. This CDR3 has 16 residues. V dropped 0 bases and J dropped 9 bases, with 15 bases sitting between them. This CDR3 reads CASSQDFPRGGSPLHF. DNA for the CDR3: TGCGCCAGCAGCCAAGATTTCCCCAGGGGTGGTTCACCCCTCCACTTT.

CDR3 nucleotide sequence: TGTGCCAGCAGCCTGGAACCTGGGGGGGGCCCTGGGGCCAACGTCCTGACTTTC. Its translation: CASSLEPGGGPGANVLTF. The chain links TRBV9 to TRBJ2-6, with D perhaps matching TRBD2 (7 bases). CDR1 is SGDLS, CDR2 YYNGEE, per germline. There are 18 residues in the CDR3. The ends were cut back, 4 bases at V and 2 bases at J, with 19 bases in the middle.

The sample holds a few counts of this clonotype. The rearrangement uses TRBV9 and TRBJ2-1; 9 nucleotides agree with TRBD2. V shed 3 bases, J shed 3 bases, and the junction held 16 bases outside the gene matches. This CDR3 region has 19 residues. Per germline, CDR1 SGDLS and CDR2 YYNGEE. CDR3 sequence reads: CASSGPFGGGGRFYNEQFF. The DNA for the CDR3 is TGTGCCAGCAGCGGACCGTTTGGCGGGGGGGGCCGTTTCTACAATGAGCAGTTCTTC.

In DNA form, the CDR3 reads TGTGCCATCAGTGAGTCGGACACTGAAGCTTTCTTT. This codes for CAISESDTEAFF. The gene calls are TRBV10-3 and TRBJ1-1; D is unclear. The CDR3 covers 12 residues. Germline CDR1 is ENHRY and CDR2 is SYGVKD. The V gene lost 0 bases and the J gene lost 3 bases, with 2 bases spanning the gap.

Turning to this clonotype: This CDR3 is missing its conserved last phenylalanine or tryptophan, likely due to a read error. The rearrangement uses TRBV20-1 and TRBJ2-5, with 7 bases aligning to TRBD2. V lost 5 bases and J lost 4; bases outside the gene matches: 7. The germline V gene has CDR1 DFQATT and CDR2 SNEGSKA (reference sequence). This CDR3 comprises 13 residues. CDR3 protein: CSAHSGEGETQYY. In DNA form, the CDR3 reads TGCAGTGCTCACAGCGGGGAGGGAGAGACCCAGTACTAC.

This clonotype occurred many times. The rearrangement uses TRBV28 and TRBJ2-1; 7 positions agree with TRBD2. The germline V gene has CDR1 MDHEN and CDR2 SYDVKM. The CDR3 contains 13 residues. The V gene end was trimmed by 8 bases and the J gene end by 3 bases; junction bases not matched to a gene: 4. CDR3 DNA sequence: TGTGCCAGCTTTGGGGGGGACTACAATGAGCAGTTCTTC. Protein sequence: CASFGGDYNEQFF. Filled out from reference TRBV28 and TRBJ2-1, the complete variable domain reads DVKVTQSSRYLVKRTGEKVFLECVQDMDHENMFWYRQDPGLGLRLIYFSYDVKMKEKGDIPEGYSVSREKKERFSLILESASTNQTSMYLCASFGGDYNEQFFGPGTRLTVL.

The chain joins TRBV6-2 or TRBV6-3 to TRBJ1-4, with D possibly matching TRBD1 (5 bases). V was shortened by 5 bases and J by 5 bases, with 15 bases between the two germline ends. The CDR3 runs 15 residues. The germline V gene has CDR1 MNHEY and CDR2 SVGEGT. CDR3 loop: CASSLQRQRNEKLFF. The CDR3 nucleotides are TGTGCCAGCAGTCTCCAAAGACAGAGGAATGAAAAACTGTTTTTT.

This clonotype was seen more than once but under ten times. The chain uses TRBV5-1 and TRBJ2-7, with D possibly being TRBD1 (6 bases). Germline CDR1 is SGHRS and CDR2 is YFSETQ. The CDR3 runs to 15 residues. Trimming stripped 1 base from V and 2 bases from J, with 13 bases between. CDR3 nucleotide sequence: TGCGCCAGCAGCTTGAGGGGGACCGGAGCCTACGAGCAGTACTTC. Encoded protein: CASSLRGTGAYEQYF. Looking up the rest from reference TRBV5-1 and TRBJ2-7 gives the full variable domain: KAGVTQTPRYLIKTRGQQVTLSCSPISGHRSVSWYQQTPGQGLQFLFEYFSETQRNKGNFPGRFSGRQFSNSRSEMNVSTLELGDSALYLCASSLRGTGAYEQYFGPGTRLTVT.

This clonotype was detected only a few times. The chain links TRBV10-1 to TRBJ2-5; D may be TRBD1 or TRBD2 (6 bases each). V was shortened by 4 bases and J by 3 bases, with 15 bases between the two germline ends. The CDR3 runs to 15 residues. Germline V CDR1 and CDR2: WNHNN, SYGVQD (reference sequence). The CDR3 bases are TGCGCCAGCAGTGGTGGAAGGGGGGAAAAAGAGACCCAGTACTTC. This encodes CASSGGRGEKETQYF.

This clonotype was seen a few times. The DNA for the CDR3 is TGTGCCAGCAGCTTTATGTCGGGACAGGGGCCAGATACGCAGTATTTT. Translating gives CASSFMSGQGPDTQYF. The chain combines TRBV7-3 with TRBJ2-3, with 10 bases lining up with TRBD1. Germline V gene lookup returns CDR1 SGHTA and CDR2 FQGTGA. V was clipped by 3 bases and J by 4 bases; unmatched bases: 7. The CDR3 is 16 residues long.

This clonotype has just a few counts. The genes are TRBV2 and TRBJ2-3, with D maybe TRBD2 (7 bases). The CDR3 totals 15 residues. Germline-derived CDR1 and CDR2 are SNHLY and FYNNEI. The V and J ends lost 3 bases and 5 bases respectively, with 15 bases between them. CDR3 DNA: TGTGCCAGCAGTGATGAGGGGGGGCGAGAAGATACGCAGTATTTT. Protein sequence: CASSDEGGREDTQYF.

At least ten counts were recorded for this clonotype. CDR3 loop: CSVETGQGIAGELFF. The CDR3 DNA sequence: TGCAGCGTTGAGACGGGACAGGGTATCGCCGGGGAGCTGTTTTTT. The chain links TRBV29-1 to TRBJ2-2, with 9 bases identical to TRBD1. Germline CDR1 and CDR2: SQVTM and ANQGSEA. After removal of 3 bases from V and 6 bases from J, the junction contained 8 bases not matched to a gene. This CDR3 is built from 15 residues.

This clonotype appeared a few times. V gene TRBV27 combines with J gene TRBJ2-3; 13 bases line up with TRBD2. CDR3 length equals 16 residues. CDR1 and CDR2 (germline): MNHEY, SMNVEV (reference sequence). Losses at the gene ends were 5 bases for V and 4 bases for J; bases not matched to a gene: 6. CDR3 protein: CASSLLAGGLADTQYF. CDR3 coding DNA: TGTGCCAGCAGTCTACTAGCGGGGGGGCTGGCAGATACGCAGTATTTT.

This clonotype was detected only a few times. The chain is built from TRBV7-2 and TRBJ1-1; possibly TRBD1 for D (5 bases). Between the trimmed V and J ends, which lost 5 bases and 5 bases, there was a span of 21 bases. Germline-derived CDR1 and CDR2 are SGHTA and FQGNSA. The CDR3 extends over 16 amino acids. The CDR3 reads CASSPPGPRRVTEAFF. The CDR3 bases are TGTGCCAGCAGCCCCCCTGGACCTCGCAGGGTGACTGAAGCTTTCTTT.

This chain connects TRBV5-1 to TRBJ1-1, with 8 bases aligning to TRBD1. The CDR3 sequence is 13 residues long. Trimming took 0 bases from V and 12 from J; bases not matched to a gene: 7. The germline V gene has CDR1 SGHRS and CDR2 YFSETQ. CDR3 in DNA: TGCGCCAGCAGCTTGGCCGTAAGGGACAGGACTTTCTTT. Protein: CASSLAVRDRTFF.